Below are 12 T cell receptor beta chains sequenced from a single sample in a study of beta chain features in type 1 diabetes. TCRB transcripts that were expressed got sequenced, as all of the isolated RNA had been reverse transcribed. The method was immunoSEQ multiplex PCR; TCRdb's version includes in-frame clones alone and lacks a portion of them. The sample holds some 360,000 clones, less than 20% seen once. Sequenced sample: naive CD4+ T cells from blood. The receptors stem from a woman aged 18-29 years in good health.

J is TRBJ1-2 and V is TRBV14; D possibly corresponds to TRBD1 (6 bases). CDR1 and CDR2 from the germline V gene are SGHDN and FVKESK. Trimming removed 4 bases from V and 4 bases from J, with 7 bases in between. The CDR3 extends over 12 amino acids. The CDR3 DNA follows: TGTGCCAGCAGCCCGGACAGCTATGGCTACACCTTC. Its translation: CASSPDSYGYTF.

The rearrangement uses TRBV5-1 and TRBJ1-2; 9 bases match TRBD1. The germline V gene has CDR1 SGHRS and CDR2 YFSETQ. Trimming cost V 3 bases and J 8 bases; bases outside gene matches: 5. The CDR3 consists of 13 residues. CDR3 sequence reads: CASSSDRGWGYTF. The CDR3 DNA is TGCGCCAGCAGCTCGGACAGGGGATGGGGCTACACCTTC.

A few counts support this clone. The chain carries TRBV29-1 and TRBJ2-3; tentative D call: TRBD1 (5 bases). CDR3 length: 14 residues. The V gene's germline CDR1 is SQVTM and CDR2 ANQGSEA. The V end lost 2 bases, the J end lost 2 bases, and 11 bases lay between the germline ends. This chain's CDR3 is CSVEFQGHTDTQYF. CDR3 nucleotide sequence: TGCAGCGTTGAATTTCAGGGTCACACAGATACGCAGTATTTT.

This clone was detected only once. J is TRBJ2-7 and V is TRBV4-1, with 12 bases that match TRBD2. The germline gives CDR1 MGHRA, CDR2 YSYEKL. The CDR3 covers 16 residues. Germline trimming cut 3 bases from V and 1 base from J; bases unmatched to any gene: 4. The CDR3 is CASSQNGLAGSYEQYF. CDR3 sequence (DNA): TGCGCCAGCAGCCAGAACGGACTAGCGGGATCCTACGAGCAGTACTTC.

This clone was counted a few times. This sequence joins TRBV15 and TRBJ2-7; D possibly corresponds to TRBD2 (5 bases). The V and J ends lost 0 bases and 2 bases respectively, with 8 bases between them. This CDR3 comprises 14 residues. In germline, CDR1 is LNHNV, CDR2 YYDKDF (reference sequence). CDR3: CATSRDVGAYEQYF. The CDR3 DNA follows: TGTGCCACCAGCAGAGATGTCGGGGCCTACGAGCAGTACTTC.

Only a few counts were recorded for this clone. The rearrangement links TRBV15 to TRBJ2-5; no firm D call. Germline-derived CDR1 and CDR2 are LNHNV and YYDKDF (reference sequence). Trimming shortened V by 0 bases and J by 3 bases, and 8 bases separated the two germline ends. The CDR3 contains 14 residues. CDR3 amino acids: CATSRDLTKETQYF. The CDR3 coding sequence is TGTGCCACCAGCAGAGATCTCACTAAAGAGACCCAGTACTTC.

The chain is built from TRBV27 and TRBJ2-7, with D perhaps TRBD2 (5 bases). The germline gives CDR1 MNHEY, CDR2 SMNVEV (reference sequence). This CDR3 region has 13 residues. V lost 2 bases and J lost 3, with 8 bases in between. The CDR3 region has the DNA TGTGCCAGCAGTTTAATGGCGGGCTACGAGCAGTACTTC. It yields the protein CASSLMAGYEQYF.

This clone was seen a few times. V is TRBV29-1 and J is TRBJ2-3, with 7 bases aligning to TRBD1. The germline CDR1 and CDR2 sequences are SQVTM and ANQGSEA. The CDR3 loop spans 14 amino acids. The junction had 5 bases not matched to a gene; V was cut back by 4 bases and J by 1 base. Here the CDR3 reads CSVGFTGGTDTQYF. For the CDR3, the DNA is TGCAGCGTTGGCTTTACAGGGGGCACAGATACGCAGTATTTT.

The CDR3 sequence is CAWGTPNTGELFF. The DNA of the CDR3 is TGTGCCTGGGGGACTCCGAACACCGGGGAGCTGTTTTTT. The chain links TRBV30 to TRBJ2-2; maybe TRBD2 (6 bases). The CDR3 has 13 amino acids. Trimming shortened V by 5 bases and J by 0 bases, and 7 bases separated the two germline ends. Germline lookup yields CDR1 GTSNPN and CDR2 SVGIG (reference sequence).

This sequence joins TRBV5-4 and TRBJ2-2; D uncertain. V shed 8 bases and J shed 0 bases, with 14 bases lying between them. The germline V gene encodes CDR1 SGHNT and CDR2 YYREEE (reference sequence). This CDR3 has 15 residues. CDR3 nucleotides: TGTGCCAGTGGTCTACCGTCCCCGAACACCGGGGAGCTGTTTTTT. The encoded protein is CASGLPSPNTGELFF.

The gene calls are TRBV30 and TRBJ1-1; weak D call: TRBD1 (5 bases). Per germline, CDR1 GTSNPN and CDR2 SVGIG (reference sequence). The CDR3 runs to 13 residues. V lost 4 bases and J 4 bases, leaving 13 bases between the germline ends. Here the CDR3 reads CAWTTGGATEAFF. For the CDR3, the DNA is TGTGCCTGGACTACGGGGGGAGCCACTGAAGCTTTCTTT. Full variable domain (remainder filled in from reference TRBV30 and TRBJ1-1): SQTIHQWPATLVQPVGSPLSLECTVEGTSNPNLYWYRQAAGRGLQLLFYSVGIGQISSEVPQNLSASRPQDRQFILSSKKLLLSDSGFYLCAWTTGGATEAFFGQGTRLTVV.

This chain joins TRBV9 and TRBJ1-1; 10 nucleotides agree with TRBD1. CDR3 size: 16 residues. The V segment lost 4 bases and the J segment 4 bases; nucleotides outside the gene matches: 10. Germline CDR1 SGDLS, CDR2 YYNGEE. The CDR3 coding sequence is TGTGCCAGCAGCTACTCCGGGACAGGGGTTATCACTGAAGCTTTCTTT. Its protein is CASSYSGTGVITEAFF.